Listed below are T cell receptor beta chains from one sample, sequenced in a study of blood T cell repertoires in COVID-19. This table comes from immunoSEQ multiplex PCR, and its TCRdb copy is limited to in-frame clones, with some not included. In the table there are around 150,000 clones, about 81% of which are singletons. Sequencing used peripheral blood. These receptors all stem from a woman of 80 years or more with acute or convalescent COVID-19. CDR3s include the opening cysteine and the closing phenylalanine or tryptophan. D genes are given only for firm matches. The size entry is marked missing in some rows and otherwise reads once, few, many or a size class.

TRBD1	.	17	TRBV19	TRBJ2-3	TGTGCCAGTAGTACCTTGCCTCCGGGACAGGGCACAGATACGCAGTATTTT	CASSTLPPGQGTDTQYF
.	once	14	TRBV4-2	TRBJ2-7	TGTGCCAGCAGCCAAGGGACACTATCCTACGAGCAGTACTTC	CASSQGTLSYEQYF
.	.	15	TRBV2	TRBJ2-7	TGTGCCAGCAAGGTGGGGGGGGCAGGGGCCCACGAGCAGTACTTC	CASKVGGAGAHEQYF
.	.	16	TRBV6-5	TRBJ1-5	TGTGCCAGCAGTTACGCCAGGGTGTCTAGCAATCAGCCCCAGCATTTT	CASSYARVSSNQPQHF
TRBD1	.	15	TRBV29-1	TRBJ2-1	TGCAGCGTCGACCCGGGACAGAAAATGTACAATGAGCAGTTCTTC	CSVDPGQKMYNEQFF
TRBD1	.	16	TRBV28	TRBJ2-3	TGTGCCAGCAGTGCTCCGGGACAGGCCAGCACAGATACGCAGTATTTT	CASSAPGQASTDTQYF
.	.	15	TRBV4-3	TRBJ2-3	TGCGCCAGCAGCCAAGATTCCCTTCTAGTAGATACGCAGTATTTT	CASSQDSLLVDTQYF
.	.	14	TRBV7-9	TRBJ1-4	TGTGCCAGCAGCTTAGCCTCCGTAGATGAAAAACTGTTTTTT	CASSLASVDEKLFF
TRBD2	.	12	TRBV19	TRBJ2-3	TGTGCCGCCTCTGTGGCGGGAGGTACGCAGTATTTT	CAASVAGGTQYF
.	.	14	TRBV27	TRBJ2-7	TGTGCCAGCAGTTTAACAGACAGGGGAGGGGAGCAGTACTTC	CASSLTDRGGEQYF
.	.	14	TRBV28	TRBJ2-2	TGTGCCAGCACCCCCGGGACTTATACCGGGGAGCTGTTTTTT	CASTPGTYTGELFF
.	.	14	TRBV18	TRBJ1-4	TGTGCCAGCTCACCACCCGCCCTAAATGAAAAACTGTTTTTT	CASSPPALNEKLFF
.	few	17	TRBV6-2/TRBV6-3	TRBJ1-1	TGTGCCAGCAGTTCTTTCTCAGGCACGCCCATGAACACTGAAGCTTTCTTT	CASSSFSGTPMNTEAFF